The entry below gives a single TCR beta chain sequence along with its context. This clone's antigen is unknown. Base-call qualities are not available, and no considerably larger clone is one nucleotide away. TCRbeta CDR3 regions were amplified from genomic DNA by means of the immunoSEQ Assay, a bias-controlled multiplex PCR. Per the authors' processing: The number of nucleated cells in each sample was estimated by amplification of reference gene primers within the assay. To quantify the absolute abundance of each unique TCRbeta CDR3 rearrangement, sequence reads were collapsed and filtered. For each sample, productive Simpson clonality was calculated as the square root of Simpson's diversity index across productive rearrangements. This is the immuneACCESS table as TCRdb keeps it, with only in-frame sequences that have V and J called. A part of the clones is gone; compared with another copy, unresolved V genes explain less than half, and the rest is unexplained. That table gives V, J and clone size, and the DNA gave D and trimming. For this sample there are around 310,000 clones; 89% appear just once. Of the sample, approximately 12% falls within the top ten clones.

The data stem from a study of blood T cell repertoires in COVID-19 (dated by TCRdb to 2018 to 2020). Background for the entire study: The collaborator samples originated in the United States, Italy and Spain and spanned the acute and convalescent phases of COVID-19. The prospective study material was composed of cDNA or gDNA derived from T cells, B-cell-depleted T cells, or PBMCs. The dataset comprised deeply sampled blood TCRbeta repertoires from subjects exposed to, actively infected with, or recovered from COVID-19. The repertoires were made available in a free public database intended to serve as a resource for research on the immune response to SARS-CoV-2. Samples were obtained from the ongoing ImmuneRACE study (first 160 participants) and from some 1,300 subjects provided by 6 global collaborators. Nearly every sample came with metadata listing a de-identified subject ID, COVID-19 status, age in years and sex. HLA class I and class II types, where available, came from metadata supplied by the sample provider rather than from assay-based typing.

Each collaborating institution followed its own protocols to collect whole blood in K2EDTA tubes. For TCRbeta analysis, collaborators shipped samples as frozen whole blood, isolated PBMCs, or DNA extracted from either of those sample types. The CDR3 runs 13 amino acids, cysteine and phenylalanine included. The sequence is cut down to CDR3 DNA, 39 bases in frame from base 1. From a lookup of the germline V gene, CDR1 and CDR2 are MDHEN and SYDVKM. V and J lose 2 bases and 7 bases, and a span of 9 bases separates them. Study-wide findings and limitations: The amount of clinical and demographic metadata varied by source and participant and was provided uncurated.

Sequences were obtained from peripheral blood. The rearranged segments are TRBV28 and TRBJ1-5; the D gene lacks a confident call. This sequence was found in an older woman with acute or convalescent COVID-19. For the CDR3, the sequence is CASSLRLGQPQHF. The nucleotide sequence is given as TGTGCCAGCAGTTTACGTTTGGGCCAGCCCCAGCATTTT.